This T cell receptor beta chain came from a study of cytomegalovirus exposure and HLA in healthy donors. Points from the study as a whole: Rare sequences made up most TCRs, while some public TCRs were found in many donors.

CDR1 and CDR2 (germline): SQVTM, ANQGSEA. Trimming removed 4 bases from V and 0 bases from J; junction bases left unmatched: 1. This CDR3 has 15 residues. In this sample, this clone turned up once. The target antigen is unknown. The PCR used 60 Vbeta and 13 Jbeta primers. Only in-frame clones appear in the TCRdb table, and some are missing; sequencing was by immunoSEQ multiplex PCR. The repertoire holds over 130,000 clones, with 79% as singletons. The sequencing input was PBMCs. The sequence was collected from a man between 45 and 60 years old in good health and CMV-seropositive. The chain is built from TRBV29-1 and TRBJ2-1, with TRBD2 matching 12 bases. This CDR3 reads CSVGLAGASYNEQFF. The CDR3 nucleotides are TGCAGCGTTGGACTAGCGGGAGCCTCCTACAATGAGCAGTTCTTC.